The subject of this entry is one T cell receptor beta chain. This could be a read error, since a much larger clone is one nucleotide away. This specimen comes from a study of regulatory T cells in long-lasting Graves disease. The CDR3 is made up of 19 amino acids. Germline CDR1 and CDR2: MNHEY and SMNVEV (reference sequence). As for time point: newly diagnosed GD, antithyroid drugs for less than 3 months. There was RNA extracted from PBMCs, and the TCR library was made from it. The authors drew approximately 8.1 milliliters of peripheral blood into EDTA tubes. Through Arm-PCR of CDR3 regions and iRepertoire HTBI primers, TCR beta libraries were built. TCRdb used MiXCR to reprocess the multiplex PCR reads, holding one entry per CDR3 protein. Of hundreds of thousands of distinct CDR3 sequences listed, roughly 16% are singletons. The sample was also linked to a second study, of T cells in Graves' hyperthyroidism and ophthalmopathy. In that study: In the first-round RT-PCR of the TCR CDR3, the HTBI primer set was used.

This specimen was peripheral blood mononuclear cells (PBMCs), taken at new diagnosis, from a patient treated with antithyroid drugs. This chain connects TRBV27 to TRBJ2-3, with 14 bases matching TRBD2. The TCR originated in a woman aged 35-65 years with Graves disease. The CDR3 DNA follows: TGTGCCAGCAGTTTATATGGACTAGCGGGGGGCCCGATATCAGATACGCGGTATTTT. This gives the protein CASSLYGLAGGPISDTRYF.